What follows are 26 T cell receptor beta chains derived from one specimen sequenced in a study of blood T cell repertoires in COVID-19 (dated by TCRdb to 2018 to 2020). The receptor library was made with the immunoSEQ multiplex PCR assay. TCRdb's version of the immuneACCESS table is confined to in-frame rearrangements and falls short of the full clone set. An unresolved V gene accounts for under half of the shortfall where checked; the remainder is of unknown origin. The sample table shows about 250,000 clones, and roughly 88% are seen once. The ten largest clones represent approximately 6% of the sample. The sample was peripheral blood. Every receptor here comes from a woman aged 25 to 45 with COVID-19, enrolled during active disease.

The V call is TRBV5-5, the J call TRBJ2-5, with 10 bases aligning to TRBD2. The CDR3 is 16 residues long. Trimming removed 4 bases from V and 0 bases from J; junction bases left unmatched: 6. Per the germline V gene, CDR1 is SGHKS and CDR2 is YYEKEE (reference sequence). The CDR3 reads CASSTKLAGNQETQYF. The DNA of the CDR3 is TGTGCCAGCAGCACAAAACTAGCGGGGAACCAAGAGACCCAGTACTTC.

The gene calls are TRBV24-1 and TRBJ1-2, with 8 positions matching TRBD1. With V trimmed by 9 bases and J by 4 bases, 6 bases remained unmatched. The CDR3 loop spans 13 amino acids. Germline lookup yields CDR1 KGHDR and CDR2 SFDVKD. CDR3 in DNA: TGTGCCACCGAGGACAGGGAGGCCTATGGCTACACCTTC. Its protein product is CATEDREAYGYTF.

This chain's CDR3 is CASSRGGVLNQPQHF. The CDR3 region has the DNA TGTGCCAGCAGCCGGGGAGGGGTCCTCAATCAGCCCCAGCATTTT. The chain uses TRBV28 and TRBJ1-5, with D possibly matching TRBD1 (5 bases). This CDR3 has 15 amino acids. The V gene lost 6 bases and the J gene lost 3 bases, with 15 bases spanning the gap. CDR1 and CDR2 from the germline V gene are MDHEN and SYDVKM.

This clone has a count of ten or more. CDR3 in DNA: TGCAGCGTTGAGCCTTACAGGGTGTGGAGGACGCAGTATTTT. The encoded protein is CSVEPYRVWRTQYF. This chain uses TRBV29-1 with TRBJ2-3; tentative D call: TRBD1 (6 bases). The CDR3 consists of 14 residues. Per the germline V gene, CDR1 is SQVTM and CDR2 is ANQGSEA. Trimming shortened V by 3 bases and J by 9 bases, and 19 bases separated the two germline ends.

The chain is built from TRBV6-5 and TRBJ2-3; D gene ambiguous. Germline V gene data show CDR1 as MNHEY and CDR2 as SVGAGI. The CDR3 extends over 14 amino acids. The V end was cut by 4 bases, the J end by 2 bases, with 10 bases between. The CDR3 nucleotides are TGTGCCAGCAGTTCCGAAAGAGTCACAGATACGCAGTATTTT. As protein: CASSSERVTDTQYF.

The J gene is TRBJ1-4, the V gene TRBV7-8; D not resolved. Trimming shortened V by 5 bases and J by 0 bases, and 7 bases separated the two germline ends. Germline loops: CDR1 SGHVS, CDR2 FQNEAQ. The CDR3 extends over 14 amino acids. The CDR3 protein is CASSHAATNEKLFF. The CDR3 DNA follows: TGTGCCAGCAGCCACGCAGCAACTAATGAAAAACTGTTTTTT.

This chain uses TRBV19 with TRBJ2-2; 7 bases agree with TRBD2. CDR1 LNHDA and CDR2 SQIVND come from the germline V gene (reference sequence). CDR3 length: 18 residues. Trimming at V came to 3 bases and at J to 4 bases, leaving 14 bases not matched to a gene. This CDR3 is CASSIRLNRGGSTGELFF. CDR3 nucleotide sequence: TGTGCCAGTAGTATCCGACTTAACCGCGGCGGGAGCACCGGGGAGCTGTTTTTT.

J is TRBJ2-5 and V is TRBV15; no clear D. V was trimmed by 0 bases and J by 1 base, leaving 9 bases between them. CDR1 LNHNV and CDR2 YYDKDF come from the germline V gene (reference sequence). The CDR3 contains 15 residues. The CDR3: CATSRDLRFQETQYF. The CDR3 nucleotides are TGTGCCACCAGCAGAGATCTCCGTTTCCAAGAGACCCAGTACTTC.

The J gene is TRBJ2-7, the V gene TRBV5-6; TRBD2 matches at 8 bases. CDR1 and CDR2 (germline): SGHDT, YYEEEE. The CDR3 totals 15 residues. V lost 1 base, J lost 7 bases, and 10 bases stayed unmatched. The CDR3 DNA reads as TGTGCCAGCAGCTTGAAGCGGGGGCCCGTTAGGGAGCAGTACTTC. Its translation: CASSLKRGPVREQYF.

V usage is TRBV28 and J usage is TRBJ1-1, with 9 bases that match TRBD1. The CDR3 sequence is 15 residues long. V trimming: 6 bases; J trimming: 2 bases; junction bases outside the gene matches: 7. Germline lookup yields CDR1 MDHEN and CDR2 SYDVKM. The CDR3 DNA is TGTGCCAGCAGACTCCGGGACAGGGTCAACACTGAAGCTTTCTTT. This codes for CASRLRDRVNTEAFF.

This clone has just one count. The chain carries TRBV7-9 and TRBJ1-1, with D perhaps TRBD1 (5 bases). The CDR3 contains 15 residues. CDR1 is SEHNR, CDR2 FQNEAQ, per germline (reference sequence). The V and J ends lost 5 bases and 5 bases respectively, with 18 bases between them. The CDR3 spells CASSQDTIGRTEAFF. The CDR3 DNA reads TGTGCCAGCAGCCAGGACACTATAGGGAGGACTGAAGCTTTCTTT. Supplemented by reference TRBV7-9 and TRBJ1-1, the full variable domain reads DTGVSQNPRHKITKRGQNVTFRCDPISEHNRLYWYRQTLGQGPEFLTYFQNEAQLEKSRLLSDRFSAERPKGSFSTLEIQRTEQGDSAMYLCASSQDTIGRTEAFFGQGTRLTVV.

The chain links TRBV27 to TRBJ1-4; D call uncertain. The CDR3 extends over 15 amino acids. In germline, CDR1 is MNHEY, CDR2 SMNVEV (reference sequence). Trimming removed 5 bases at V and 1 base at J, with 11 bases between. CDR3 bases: TGTGCCAGCAGTGCCAGTGGGCAAACTAATGAAAAACTGTTTTTT. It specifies CASSASGQTNEKLFF.

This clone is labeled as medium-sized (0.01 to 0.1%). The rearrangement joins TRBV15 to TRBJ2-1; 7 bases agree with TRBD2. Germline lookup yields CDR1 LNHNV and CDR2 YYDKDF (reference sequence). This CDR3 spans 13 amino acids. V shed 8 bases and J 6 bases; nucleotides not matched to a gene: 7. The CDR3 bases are TGTGCCACCTGGAGCGGGGACCTCAATGAGCAGTTCTTC. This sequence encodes CATWSGDLNEQFF.

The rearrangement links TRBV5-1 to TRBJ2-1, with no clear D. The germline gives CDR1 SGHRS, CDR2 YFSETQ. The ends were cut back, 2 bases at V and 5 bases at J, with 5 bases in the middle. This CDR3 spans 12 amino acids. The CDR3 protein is CASSLQNNEQFF. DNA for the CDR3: TGCGCCAGCAGCTTACAGAACAATGAGCAGTTCTTC.

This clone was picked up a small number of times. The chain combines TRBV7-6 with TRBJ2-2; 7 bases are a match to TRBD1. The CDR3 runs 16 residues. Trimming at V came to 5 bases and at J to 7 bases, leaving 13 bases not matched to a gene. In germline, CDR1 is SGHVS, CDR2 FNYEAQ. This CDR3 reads CASSRGGGGVGGELFF. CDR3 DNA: TGTGCCAGCAGCCGAGGGGGCGGTGGCGTGGGCGGGGAGCTGTTTTTT.

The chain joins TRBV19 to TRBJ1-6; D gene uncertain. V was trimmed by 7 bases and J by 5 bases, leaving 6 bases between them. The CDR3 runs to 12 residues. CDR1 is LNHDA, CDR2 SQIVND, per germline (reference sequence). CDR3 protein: CASKADNSPLHF. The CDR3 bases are TGTGCCAGTAAGGCGGATAATTCACCCCTCCACTTT.

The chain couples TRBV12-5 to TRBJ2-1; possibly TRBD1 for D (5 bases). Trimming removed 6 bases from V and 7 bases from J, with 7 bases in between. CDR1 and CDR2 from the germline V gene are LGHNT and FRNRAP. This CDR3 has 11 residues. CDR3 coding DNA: TGTGCTAGTGGGGGGCCGAATGAGCAGTTCTTC. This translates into CASGGPNEQFF. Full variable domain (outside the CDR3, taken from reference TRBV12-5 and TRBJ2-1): DARVTQTPRHKVTEMGQEVTMRCQPILGHNTVFWYRQTMMQGLELLAYFRNRAPLDDSGMPKDRFSAEMPDATLATLKIQPSEPRDSAVYFCASGGPNEQFFGPGTRLTVL.

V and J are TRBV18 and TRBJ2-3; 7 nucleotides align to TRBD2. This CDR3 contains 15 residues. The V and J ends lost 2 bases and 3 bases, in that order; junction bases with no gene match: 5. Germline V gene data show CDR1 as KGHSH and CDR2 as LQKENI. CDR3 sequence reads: CASSPGRERTDTQYF. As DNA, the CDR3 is TGTGCCAGCTCACCAGGGCGGGAGAGGACAGATACGCAGTATTTT. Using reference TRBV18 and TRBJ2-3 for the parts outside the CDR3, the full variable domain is NAGVMQNPRHLVRRRGQEARLRCSPMKGHSHVYWYRQLPEEGLKFMVYLQKENIIDESGMPKERFSAEFPKEGPSILRIQQVVRGDSAAYFCASSPGRERTDTQYFGPGTRLTVL.

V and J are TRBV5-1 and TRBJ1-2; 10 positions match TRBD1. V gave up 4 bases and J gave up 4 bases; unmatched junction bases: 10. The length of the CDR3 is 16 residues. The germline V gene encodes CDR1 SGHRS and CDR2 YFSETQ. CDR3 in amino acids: CASSPGTGDFPYGYTF. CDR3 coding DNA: TGCGCCAGCAGCCCCGGGACAGGGGACTTCCCCTATGGCTACACCTTC.

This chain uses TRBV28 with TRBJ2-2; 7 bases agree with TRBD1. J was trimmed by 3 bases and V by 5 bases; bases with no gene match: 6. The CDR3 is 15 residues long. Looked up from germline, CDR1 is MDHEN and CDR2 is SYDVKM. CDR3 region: CASSPSGTDTGELFF. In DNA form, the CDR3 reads TGTGCCAGCAGTCCCTCGGGGACAGACACCGGGGAGCTGTTTTTT. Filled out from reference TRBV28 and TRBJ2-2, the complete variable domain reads DVKVTQSSRYLVKRTGEKVFLECVQDMDHENMFWYRQDPGLGLRLIYFSYDVKMKEKGDIPEGYSVSREKKERFSLILESASTNQTSMYLCASSPSGTDTGELFFGEGSRLTVL.

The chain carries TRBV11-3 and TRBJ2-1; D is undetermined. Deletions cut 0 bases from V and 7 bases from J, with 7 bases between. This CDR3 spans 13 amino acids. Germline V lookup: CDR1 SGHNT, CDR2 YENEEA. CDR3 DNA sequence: TGTGCCAGCAGCTTAGAAGTGCGGAATGAGCAGTTCTTC. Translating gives CASSLEVRNEQFF.

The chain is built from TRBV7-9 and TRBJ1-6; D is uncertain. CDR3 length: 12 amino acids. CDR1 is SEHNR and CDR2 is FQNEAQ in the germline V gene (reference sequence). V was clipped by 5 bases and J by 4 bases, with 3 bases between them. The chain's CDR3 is CASSPYNSPLHF. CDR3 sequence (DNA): TGTGCCAGCAGCCCGTATAATTCACCCCTCCACTTT.

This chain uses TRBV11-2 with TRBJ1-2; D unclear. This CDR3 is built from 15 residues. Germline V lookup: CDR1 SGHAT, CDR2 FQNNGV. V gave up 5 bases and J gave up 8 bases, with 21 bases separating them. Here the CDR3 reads CASSLTGSPSWGYTF. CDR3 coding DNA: TGTGCCAGCAGCCTTACGGGGTCCCCTTCGTGGGGCTACACCTTC.

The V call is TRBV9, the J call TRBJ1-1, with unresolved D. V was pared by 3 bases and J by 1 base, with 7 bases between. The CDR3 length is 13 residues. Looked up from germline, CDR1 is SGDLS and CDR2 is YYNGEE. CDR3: CASSDNWNTEAFF. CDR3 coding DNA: TGTGCCAGCAGCGATAATTGGAACACTGAAGCTTTCTTT. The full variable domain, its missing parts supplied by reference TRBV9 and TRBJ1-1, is DSGVTQTPKHLITATGQRVTLRCSPRSGDLSVYWYQQSLDQGLQFLIQYYNGEERAKGNILERFSAQQFPDLHSELNLSSLELGDSALYFCASSDNWNTEAFFGQGTRLTVV.

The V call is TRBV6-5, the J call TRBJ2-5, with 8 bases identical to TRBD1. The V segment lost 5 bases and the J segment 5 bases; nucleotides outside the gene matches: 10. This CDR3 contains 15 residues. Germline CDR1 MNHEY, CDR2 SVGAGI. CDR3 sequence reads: CASSPRQGRAETQYF. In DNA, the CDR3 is TGTGCCAGCAGTCCAAGACAGGGGCGCGCGGAGACCCAGTACTTC.

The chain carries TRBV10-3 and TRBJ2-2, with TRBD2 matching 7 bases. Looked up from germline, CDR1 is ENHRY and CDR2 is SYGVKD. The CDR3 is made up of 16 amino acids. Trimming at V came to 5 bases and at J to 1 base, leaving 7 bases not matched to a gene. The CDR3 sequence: CAISPKGGVNTGELFF. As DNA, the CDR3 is TGTGCCATCAGTCCTAAGGGAGGGGTGAACACCGGGGAGCTGTTTTTT.